These 23 T cell receptor beta chains were sequenced from one sample in a study of shared clonotypes between healthy human individuals. Generated by immunoSEQ multiplex PCR, the TCRdb table keeps only in-frame clones and is missing some. The sample holds millions of clones, just over 90% seen once. The sample consisted of naive CD4+ T cells sorted from blood. Subset of the sample: CD45RA+ positively selected. The receptors originated from a man aged 18 to 29 in good health.

This clone was counted only a few times. A junction end diverges from the germline sequence, so it may reflect a read error. The rearrangement links TRBV5-1 to TRBJ1-2, with D tentatively TRBD1 (6 bases). The CDR3 is 13 amino acids. CDR1 is SGHRS and CDR2 is YFSETQ in the germline V gene. As DNA, the CDR3 is TGCGCCAGCAGCTTTAACCGGGCGACAGGCGGCTCCTTC. It is translated as CASSFNRATGGSF.

The chain joins TRBV4-1 to TRBJ1-2; the D gene is possibly TRBD1 (6 bases). V lost 0 bases, J lost 8 bases, and 10 bases lay in between. Germline loops: CDR1 MGHRA, CDR2 YSYEKL. This CDR3 region has 13 residues. The CDR3 DNA reads TGCGCCAGCAGCCAAGATAGGGGGTGGGGCTACACCTTC. This gives the protein CASSQDRGWGYTF.

J is TRBJ2-7 and V is TRBV10-3; 10 nucleotides line up with TRBD1. Germline CDR1 and CDR2: ENHRY and SYGVKD. The ends lost 7 bases at V and 5 bases at J; junction bases unmatched: 5. This CDR3 region has 13 residues. This CDR3 reads CAIMTGGVHEQYF. The CDR3 DNA reads as TGTGCCATCATGACAGGGGGCGTCCACGAGCAGTACTTC.

The V and J genes are TRBV5-1 and TRBJ2-5, with 8 positions matching TRBD1. Germline CDR1 reads SGHRS; CDR2 reads YFSETQ. Trimming removed 4 bases from V and 5 bases from J; junction bases left unmatched: 7. CDR3 size: 14 residues. CDR3 sequence reads: CASSARTGRETQYF. The CDR3 nucleotides are TGCGCCAGCAGCGCCCGGACAGGGCGGGAGACCCAGTACTTC.

The V call is TRBV21-1, the J call TRBJ2-7; TRBD2 is taken as the D call from the table, unchecked against the DNA. TRBV21-1 is annotated as a pseudogene. The CDR3 is 16 amino acids. CDR3 region: CASRISGSPDTYEQYF. CDR3 nucleotides: TGTGCCAGCAGAATTAGCGGGAGCCCAGACACCTACGAGCAGTACTTC.

This chain uses TRBV27 with TRBJ2-3, with TRBD2 matching 7 bases. The CDR3 runs 15 residues. Germline values: CDR1 MNHEY, CDR2 SMNVEV (reference sequence). V was pared by 4 bases and J by 0 bases, with 4 bases of the junction left unmatched. The chain's CDR3 is CASSWEGRSTDTQYF. CDR3 bases: TGTGCCAGCAGTTGGGAGGGAAGGAGCACAGATACGCAGTATTTT.

The rearrangement uses TRBV11-3 and TRBJ1-1, with a tentative D call TRBD1 (5 bases). The V end was cut by 4 bases, the J end by 7 bases, with 10 bases between. CDR1 SGHNT and CDR2 YENEEA come from the germline V gene. This CDR3 is 12 amino acids long. The CDR3 sequence is CASSYRDGEAFF. CDR3 sequence (DNA): TGTGCCAGCAGCTACCGGGACGGTGAAGCTTTCTTT.

CDR3 in amino acids: CASTGTGRTDTQYF. Written as DNA, the CDR3 is TGTGCCAGCACTGGGACAGGGCGGACAGATACGCAGTATTTT. The rearrangement links TRBV18 to TRBJ2-3; TRBD1 agrees at 9 bases. CDR3 length: 14 amino acids. Germline V CDR1 and CDR2: KGHSH, LQKENI. V dropped 8 bases and J dropped 3; count of bases not matched to a gene: 6.

The table lists this clone with a few counts. This chain connects TRBV2 to TRBJ1-2, with 11 nucleotides matching TRBD1. This CDR3 spans 12 amino acids. J gave up 8 bases and V 6 bases, and 2 bases lay outside the gene matches. Germline CDR1 is SNHLY and CDR2 is FYNNEI. CDR3 protein: CASRGQGGGYTF. The DNA of the CDR3 is TGTGCCAGCAGGGGACAGGGGGGAGGCTACACCTTC. The full variable domain, in which reference TRBV2 and TRBJ1-2 provide the parts outside the CDR3, is EPEVTQTPSHQVTQMGQEVILRCVPISNHLYFYWYRQILGQKVEFLVSFYNNEISEKSEIFDDQFSVERPDGSNFTLKIRSTKLEDSAMYFCASRGQGGGYTFGSGTRLTVV.

The chain combines TRBV6-5 with TRBJ2-4, with D tentatively TRBD2 (6 bases). CDR3 length: 14 amino acids. V was trimmed by 4 bases and J by 3 bases, leaving 10 bases between them. From germline, CDR1 is MNHEY and CDR2 SVGAGI. In DNA, the CDR3 is TGTGCCAGCAGTTCTACGGGAGACAAAAACATTCAGTACTTC. This sequence encodes CASSSTGDKNIQYF.

Remarks on this clone: This CDR3 is also generated by other DNA sequences in the sample. The chain couples TRBV7-3 to TRBJ2-2; D remains ambiguous. The germline V gene has CDR1 SGHTA and CDR2 FQGTGA. V lost 0 bases, J lost 8 bases, and 4 bases lay in between. The CDR3 contains 12 residues. CDR3: CASSLTTGELFF. The CDR3 DNA follows: TGTGCCAGCAGCTTAACTACGGGGGAGCTGTTTTTT.

This clone was recorded only once. This rearrangement joins TRBV6-5 to TRBJ2-7, with 12 bases fitting TRBD2. J gave up 6 bases and V 2 bases, and 5 bases lay outside the gene matches. Germline V CDR1 and CDR2: MNHEY, SVGAGI. This CDR3 spans 15 amino acids. Here the CDR3 reads CASSYRGTSGFEQYF. The CDR3 DNA reads TGTGCCAGCAGTTACCGGGGGACTAGCGGGTTCGAGCAGTACTTC.

The chain recombines TRBV28 with TRBJ2-7, with no clear D. V was pared by 8 bases and J by 3 bases, with 17 bases between. Germline V gene lookup returns CDR1 MDHEN and CDR2 SYDVKM. The CDR3 totals 14 residues. CDR3 sequence: CASGKAGKIYEQYF. In DNA form, the CDR3 reads TGTGCCAGCGGTAAGGCCGGAAAGATCTACGAGCAGTACTTC.

This clone was seen only once. Distinct nucleotide sequences in the sample also encode this CDR3. The rearrangement uses TRBV30 and TRBJ2-1; tentatively, D is TRBD1 (6 bases). The CDR3 extends over 15 amino acids. Germline assignment: CDR1 GTSNPN and CDR2 SVGIG (reference sequence). V was clipped by 0 bases and J by 7 bases, with 16 bases between them. Written as DNA, the CDR3 is TGTGCCTGGAGTGTACGGGCAGGGGTAGGGAATGAGCAGTTCTTC. Translated, it gives CAWSVRAGVGNEQFF. The full variable domain, in which reference TRBV30 and TRBJ2-1 provide the parts outside the CDR3, is SQTIHQWPATLVQPVGSPLSLECTVEGTSNPNLYWYRQAAGRGLQLLFYSVGIGQISSEVPQNLSASRPQDRQFILSSKKLLLSDSGFYLCAWSVRAGVGNEQFFGPGTRLTVL.

The genes are TRBV27 and TRBJ2-1; 15 nucleotides line up with TRBD2. The germline CDR1 and CDR2 sequences are MNHEY and SMNVEV (reference sequence). The CDR3 is 18 residues long. Trimming removed 6 bases from V and 2 bases from J; junction bases left unmatched: 8. The CDR3 reads CASRPGLAGGPAYNEQFF. The DNA for the CDR3 is TGTGCCAGCAGACCGGGACTAGCGGGGGGACCAGCCTACAATGAGCAGTTCTTC.

The chain couples TRBV7-2 to TRBJ2-2, with 7 bases fitting TRBD2. The length of the CDR3 is 16 residues. Germline CDR1 SGHTA, CDR2 FQGNSA. After removal of 4 bases from V and 3 bases from J, the junction contained 8 bases not matched to a gene. The CDR3 here is CASSYTGTTYTGELFF. The CDR3 nucleotides read TGTGCCAGCAGCTATACCGGGACTACCTACACCGGGGAGCTGTTTTTT.

The chain is built from TRBV7-2 and TRBJ2-7; 12 positions match TRBD1. CDR1 and CDR2 (germline): SGHTA, FQGNSA. This CDR3 is built from 16 residues. Trimming took 1 base from V and 2 from J; bases not matched to a gene: 3. The CDR3 DNA reads as TGTGCCAGCAGCTTAGTCGGGACAGGGGGCGCCTACGAGCAGTACTTC. It specifies CASSLVGTGGAYEQYF.

This chain uses TRBV7-2 with TRBJ2-1; 13 bases fit TRBD2. Germline CDR1 SGHTA, CDR2 FQGNSA. Losses at the gene ends were 8 bases for V and 6 bases for J; bases not matched to a gene: 4. The CDR3 covers 14 residues. The CDR3 nucleotides are TGTGCCAGCGCGACTAGCGGGGGGCCCAATGAGCAGTTCTTC. Its translation: CASATSGGPNEQFF.

This sequence joins TRBV4-1 and TRBJ1-5; 7 bases agree with TRBD1. Germline assignment: CDR1 MGHRA and CDR2 YSYEKL. CDR3 length: 17 amino acids. The V and J ends lost 0 bases and 9 bases, in that order; junction bases with no gene match: 14. The chain's CDR3 is CASSQDVFGTALWPQHF. The CDR3 bases are TGCGCCAGCAGCCAAGACGTCTTCGGGACAGCCCTTTGGCCCCAGCATTTT.

V gene TRBV6-5 combines with J gene TRBJ2-7; 7 positions agree with TRBD1. This CDR3 is 15 amino acids long. The ends lost 8 bases at V and 1 base at J; junction bases unmatched: 11. Germline V gene lookup returns CDR1 MNHEY and CDR2 SVGAGI. CDR3 loop: CASRRATGPSYEQYF. CDR3 coding DNA: TGTGCCAGCCGCCGTGCGACAGGGCCTTCCTACGAGCAGTACTTC.

This chain connects TRBV9 to TRBJ2-5, with a weak D call TRBD2 (6 bases). This CDR3 contains 17 residues. With 3 bases removed from V and 1 base from J, the gap between germline ends came to 19 bases. Germline loops: CDR1 SGDLS, CDR2 YYNGEE. CDR3 bases: TGTGCCAGCAGCGGAGTAGACGGGGGTTATCCCCAAGAGACCCAGTACTTC. Its protein is CASSGVDGGYPQETQYF. The variable domain in full, with the rest retrieved from reference TRBV9 and TRBJ2-5, is DSGVTQTPKHLITATGQRVTLRCSPRSGDLSVYWYQQSLDQGLQFLIQYYNGEERAKGNILERFSAQQFPDLHSELNLSSLELGDSALYFCASSGVDGGYPQETQYFGPGTRLLVL.

The chain recombines TRBV4-1 with TRBJ2-1, with a weak D call TRBD2 (5 bases). The CDR3 consists of 16 residues. Germline V gene sequence: CDR1 MGHRA, CDR2 YSYEKL. Trimming removed 3 bases from V and 7 bases from J, with 19 bases in between. CDR3 region: CASSQAERGLGNEQFF. CDR3 sequence (DNA): TGCGCCAGCAGCCAGGCTGAGCGAGGGCTTGGTAATGAGCAGTTCTTC.

The CDR3 DNA is TGTGCCAGCAGTGCCTCGGGACAGGCTGAGCAGTACTTC. It codes for CASSASGQAEQYF. The chain employs TRBV6-4 and TRBJ2-7; 8 bases are shared with TRBD1. V shed 4 bases, J shed 7 bases, and the junction held 6 bases outside the gene matches. The germline gives CDR1 MRHNA, CDR2 SNTAGT. CDR3 length: 13 residues.